This TCR beta chain stems from a study of blood T cells in healthy people across ages. Study information: Every two T cells gave about one barcoded beta molecule via template switching. Overall study findings and caveats: Those diversity estimates obtained from one million T cells were thought to be underestimates.

A second about 6 to 12 cycle PCR used barcoded and J-beta primers. The template-switch adaptor was a 5' adaptor with 12 random nucleotides. It tagged each cDNA molecule. TCRdb recomputed calls from the 5' RACE reads with MiXCR, one row per CDR3 protein. The table shows roughly 700,000 distinct CDR3 sequences, with over 45% occurring only once. Concerning this clonotype: The antigen is not known.

Trimming cost V 6 bases and J 6 bases; bases outside gene matches: 10. CDR1 is DFQATT and CDR2 is SNEGSKA in the germline V gene (reference sequence). The CDR3 has 14 amino acids. The chain carries TRBV20-1 and TRBJ2-1, with 8 bases fitting TRBD1. This clonotype was obtained from a woman aged 60-75 years in good health. Sequencing was carried out using blood. CDR3: CSAWGQASTNEQFF. CDR3 bases: TGCAGTGCCTGGGGACAGGCAAGTACCAATGAGCAGTTCTTC.